This T cell receptor (beta chain) was captured in a study of blood T cell repertoires in COVID-19. About the study: T cells, B-cell-depleted T cells, or PBMCs provided the cDNA or gDNA that served as material.

This CDR3 has 14 residues. Trimming shortened V by 3 bases and J by 3 bases, and 9 bases separated the two germline ends. Germline V lookup: CDR1 LNHDA, CDR2 SQIVND (reference sequence). Sequenced by immunoSEQ multiplex PCR; TCRdb stores in-frame clones only, minus some. The sample lists some 210,000 clones, about 88% seen once, with around 4.8% in the top ten. The specimen was peripheral blood. The rearrangement joins TRBV19 to TRBJ1-5; no reliable D call. The source is a woman between 40 and 50 years old with acute or convalescent COVID-19. The CDR3 nucleotides are TGTGCCAGTAGTATGACACTGAACAATCAGCCCCAGCATTTT. It translates to CASSMTLNNQPQHF.